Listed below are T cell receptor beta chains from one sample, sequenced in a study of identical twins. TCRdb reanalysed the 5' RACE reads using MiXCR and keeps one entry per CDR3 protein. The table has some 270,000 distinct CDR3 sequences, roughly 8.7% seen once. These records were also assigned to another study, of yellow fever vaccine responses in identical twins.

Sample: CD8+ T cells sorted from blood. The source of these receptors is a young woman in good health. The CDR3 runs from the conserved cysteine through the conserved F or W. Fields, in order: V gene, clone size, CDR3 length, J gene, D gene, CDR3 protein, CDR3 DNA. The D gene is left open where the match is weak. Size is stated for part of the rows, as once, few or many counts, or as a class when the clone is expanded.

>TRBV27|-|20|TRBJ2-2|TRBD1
CASSFQPGTGRFSGTGELFF
TGTGCCAGCAGTTTCCAGCCAGGGACAGGCAGGTTCAGTGGCACCGGGGAGCTGTTTTTT
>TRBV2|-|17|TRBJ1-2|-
CASTVSTLQGSIYGYTF
TGTGCCAGCACCGTATCCACCTTACAGGGCTCTATCTATGGCTACACCTTC
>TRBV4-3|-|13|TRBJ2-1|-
CASSLRPGQGRFF
TGCGCCAGCAGCCTTCGACCGGGGCAGGGTCGGTTCTTC
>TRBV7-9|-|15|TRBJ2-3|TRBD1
CASSHRDSRTDTQYF
TGTGCCAGCAGCCACCGGGACAGTCGGACAGATACGCAGTATTTT
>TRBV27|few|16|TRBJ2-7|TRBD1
CASSFRTGGAIYEQYF
TGTGCCAGCAGTTTCCGGACAGGGGGCGCGATCTACGAGCAGTACTTC
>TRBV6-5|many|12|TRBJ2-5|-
CASSYSKGTQYF
TGTGCCAGCAGTTACTCGAAGGGGACCCAGTACTTC
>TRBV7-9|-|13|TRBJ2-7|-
CASSLGNNYEQYF
TGTGCCAGCAGCTTGGGAAATAACTACGAGCAGTACTTC
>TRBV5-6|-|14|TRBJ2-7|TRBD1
CASSVRGLNYEQYF
TGTGCCAGCAGCGTCAGGGGGCTAAACTACGAGCAGTACTTC
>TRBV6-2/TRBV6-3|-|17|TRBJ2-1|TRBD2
CASRPLGTSGAYNEQFF
TGTGCCAGCAGGCCCCTCGGGACTAGCGGGGCCTACAATGAGCAGTTCTTC
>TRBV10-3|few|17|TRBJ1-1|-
CAISEPGEGVGNTEAFF
TGTGCCATCAGTGAGCCCGGAGAGGGCGTGGGGAACACTGAAGCTTTCTTT
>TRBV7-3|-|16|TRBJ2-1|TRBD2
CASSLGAGGMYNEQFF
TGTGCCAGCAGCTTAGGAGCGGGGGGCATGTACAATGAGCAGTTCTTC
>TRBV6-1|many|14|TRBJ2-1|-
CASTSPLVGNEQFF
TGTGCCAGCACCTCCCCCCTGGTCGGGAATGAGCAGTTCTTC
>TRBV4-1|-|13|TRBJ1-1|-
CASSHRTDVEAFF
TGCGCCAGCAGCCATCGAACAGATGTTGAAGCTTTCTTT
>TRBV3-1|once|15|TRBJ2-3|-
CATCQDTGVTDTQYF
TGTGCCACCTGCCAAGACACCGGAGTCACAGATACGCAGTATTTT
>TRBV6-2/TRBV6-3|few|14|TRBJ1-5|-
CASSYLGEGQPQHF
TGTGCCAGCAGTTACTTGGGGGAGGGTCAGCCCCAGCATTTT
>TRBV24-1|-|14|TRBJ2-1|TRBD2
CATSGTSGIDEQFF
TGTGCCACCAGTGGGACTAGCGGGATAGATGAGCAGTTCTTC
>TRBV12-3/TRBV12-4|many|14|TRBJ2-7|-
CASSSEGEAPVQYF
TGTGCCAGCAGTTCTGAAGGGGAGGCCCCTGTGCAGTACTTC
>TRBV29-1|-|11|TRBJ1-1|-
CSVTEITEAFF
TGCAGCGTAACAGAAATCACTGAAGCTTTCTTT
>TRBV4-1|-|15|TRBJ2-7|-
CASSPQGSGSYEQYF
TGCGCCAGCAGCCCGCAGGGTTCGGGGTCCTACGAGCAGTACTTC
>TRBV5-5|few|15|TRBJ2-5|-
CASSLGDHGRETQYF
TGTGCCAGCAGCTTGGGGGACCACGGTAGAGAGACCCAGTACTTC
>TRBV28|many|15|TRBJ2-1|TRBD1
CASSLTDRAYNEQFF
TGTGCCAGCAGTTTAACGGACAGGGCCTACAATGAGCAGTTCTTC